This T cell receptor (beta chain) emerged from a study of regulatory T cells in long-lasting Graves disease. Many counts were recorded for this clonotype. Time point noted: newly diagnosed GD, antithyroid drugs for less than 3 months. After RNA was extracted from PBMCs, the TCR library was made from it. Building the TCR beta libraries relied on iRepertoire HTBI primers, and CDR3 regions underwent Arm-PCR. MiXCR, applied by TCRdb to the multiplex PCR reads, yields one record per CDR3 protein. The table shows 600,000 to 650,000 distinct CDR3 sequences, with about 16% occurring only once. The data were also submitted as part of a second study, on T cells in Graves' hyperthyroidism and ophthalmopathy.

This specimen was peripheral blood mononuclear cells (PBMCs), taken at new diagnosis, from a patient treated with antithyroid drugs. The TCR was taken from a woman in her 30s with Graves disease.

The CDR3 here is CASSLIAGGHEQYF. The CDR3 region has the DNA TGTGCCAGCAGTTTAATAGCGGGAGGTCACGAGCAGTACTTC. The chain joins TRBV12-3 or TRBV12-4 to TRBJ2-7; 10 bases fit TRBD2. V lost 2 bases to trimming and J lost 5 bases; unmatched junction nucleotides: 3. The CDR3 totals 14 residues.